This TCR beta chain was recovered during a study of metastatic and nonmetastatic thyroid tumors. For the study at large: A comparison of repertoires was made across blood and tumor or nodule tissue from malignant and benign thyroid patients.

In the source study's methods: Building a distant-metastasis classifier for papillary thyroid cancer drew on CDR3 differences across clinicopathological groups. TCRdb redid the clone calls on the PCR reads using MiXCR. The V and J calls and clone size are TCRdb's, not the authors'. The sample has roughly 25,000 clones, approximately 15% seen once; the top ten hold roughly 3.3%. General observations from the study: Reported TCR beta diversity, measured in blood and tumor, was significantly higher for malignant thyroid tumors than for benign nodules.

This clone was observed at least ten times. What it binds is not known. Patients underwent thyroid surgery, and none had received any treatment before it. This CDR3 spans 14 amino acids. Germline V gives CDR1 LNHDA, CDR2 SQIVND (reference sequence). V was cut by 5 bases and J by 1 base, with 11 bases left in between. Sequenced sample: blood. This sequence was found in a female donor with papillary thyroid cancer or a benign thyroid nodule (not recorded which). Some clones in this sample may be carry-over from other donors' samples. This chain connects TRBV19 to TRBJ2-5; TRBD1 is a possible D gene (6 bases). The chain's CDR3 is CASSPGHRQETQYF. The CDR3 region has the DNA TGTGCCAGTAGTCCGGGACACCGCCAAGAGACCCAGTACTTC.